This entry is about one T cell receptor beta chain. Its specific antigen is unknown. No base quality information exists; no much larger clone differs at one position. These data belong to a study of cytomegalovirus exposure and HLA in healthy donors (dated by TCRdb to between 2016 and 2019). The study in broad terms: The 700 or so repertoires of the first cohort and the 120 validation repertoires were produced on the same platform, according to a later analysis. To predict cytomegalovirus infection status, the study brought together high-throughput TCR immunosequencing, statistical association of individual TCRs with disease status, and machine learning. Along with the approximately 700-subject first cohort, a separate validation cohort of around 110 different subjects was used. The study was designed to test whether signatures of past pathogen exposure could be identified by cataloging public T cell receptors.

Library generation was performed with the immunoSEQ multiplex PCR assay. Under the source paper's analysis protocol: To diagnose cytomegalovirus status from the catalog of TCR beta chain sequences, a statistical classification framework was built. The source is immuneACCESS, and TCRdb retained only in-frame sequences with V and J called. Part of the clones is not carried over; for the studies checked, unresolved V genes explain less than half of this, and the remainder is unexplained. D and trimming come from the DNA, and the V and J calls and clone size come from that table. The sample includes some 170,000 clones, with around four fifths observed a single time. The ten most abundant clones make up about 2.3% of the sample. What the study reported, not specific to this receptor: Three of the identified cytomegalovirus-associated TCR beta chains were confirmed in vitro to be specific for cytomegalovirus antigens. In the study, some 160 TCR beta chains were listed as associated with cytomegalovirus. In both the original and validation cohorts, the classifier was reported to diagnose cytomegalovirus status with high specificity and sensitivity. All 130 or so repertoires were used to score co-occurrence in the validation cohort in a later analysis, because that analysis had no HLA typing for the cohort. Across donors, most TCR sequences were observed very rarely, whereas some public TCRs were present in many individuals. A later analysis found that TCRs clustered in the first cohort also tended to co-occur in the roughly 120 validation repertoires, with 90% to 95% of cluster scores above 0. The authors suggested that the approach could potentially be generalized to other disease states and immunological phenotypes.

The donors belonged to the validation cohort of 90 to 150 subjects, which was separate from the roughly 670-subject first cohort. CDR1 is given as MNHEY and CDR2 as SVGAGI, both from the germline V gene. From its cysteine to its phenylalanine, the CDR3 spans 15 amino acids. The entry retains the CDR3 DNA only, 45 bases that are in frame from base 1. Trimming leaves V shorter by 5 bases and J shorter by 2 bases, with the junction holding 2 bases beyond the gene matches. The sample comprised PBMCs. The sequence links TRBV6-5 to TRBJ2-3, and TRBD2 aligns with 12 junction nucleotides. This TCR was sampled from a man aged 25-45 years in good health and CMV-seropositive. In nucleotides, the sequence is TGTGCCAGCAGTCTAGCGGGGGGGTACACAGATACGCAGTATTTT. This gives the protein CASSLAGGYTDTQYF.